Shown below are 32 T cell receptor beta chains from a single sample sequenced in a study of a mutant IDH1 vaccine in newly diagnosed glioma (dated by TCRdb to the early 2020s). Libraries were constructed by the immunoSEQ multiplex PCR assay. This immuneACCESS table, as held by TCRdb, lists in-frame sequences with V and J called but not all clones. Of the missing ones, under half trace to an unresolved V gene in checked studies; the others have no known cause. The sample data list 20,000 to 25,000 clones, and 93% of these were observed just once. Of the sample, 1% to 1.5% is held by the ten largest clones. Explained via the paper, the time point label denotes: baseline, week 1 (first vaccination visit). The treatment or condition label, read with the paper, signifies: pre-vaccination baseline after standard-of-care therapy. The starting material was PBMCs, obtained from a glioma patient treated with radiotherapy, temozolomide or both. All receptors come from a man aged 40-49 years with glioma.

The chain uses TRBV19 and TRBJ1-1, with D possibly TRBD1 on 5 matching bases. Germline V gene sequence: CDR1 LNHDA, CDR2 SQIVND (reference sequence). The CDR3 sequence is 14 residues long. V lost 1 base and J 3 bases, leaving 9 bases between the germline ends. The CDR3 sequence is CASSIVSGHTEAFF. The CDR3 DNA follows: TGTGCCAGTAGTATAGTTTCGGGGCACACTGAAGCTTTCTTT.

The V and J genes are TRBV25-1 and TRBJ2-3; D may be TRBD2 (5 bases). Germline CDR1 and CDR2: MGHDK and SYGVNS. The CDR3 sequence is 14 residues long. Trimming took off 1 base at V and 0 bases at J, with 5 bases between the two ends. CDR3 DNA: TGTGCCAGCAGTGAATGGGAGAGCACAGATACGCAGTATTTT. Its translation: CASSEWESTDTQYF.

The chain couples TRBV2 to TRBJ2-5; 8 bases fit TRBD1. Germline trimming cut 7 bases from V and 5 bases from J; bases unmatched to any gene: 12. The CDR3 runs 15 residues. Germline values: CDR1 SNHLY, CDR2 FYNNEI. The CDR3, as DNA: TGTGCCAGCAATCCAGGCAGGGGGCTGGAGGAGACCCAGTACTTC. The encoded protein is CASNPGRGLEETQYF.

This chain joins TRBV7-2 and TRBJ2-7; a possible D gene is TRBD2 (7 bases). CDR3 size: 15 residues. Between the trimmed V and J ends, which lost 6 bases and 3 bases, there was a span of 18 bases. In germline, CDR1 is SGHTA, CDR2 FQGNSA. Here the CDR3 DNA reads TGTGCCAGCAGGGAAACGGGGGGCCCTGGCTACGAGCAGTACTTC. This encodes CASRETGGPGYEQYF. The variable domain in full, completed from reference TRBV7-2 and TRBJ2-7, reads GAGVSQSPSNKVTEKGKDVELRCDPISGHTALYWYRQSLGQGLEFLIYFQGNSAPDKSGLPSDRFSAERTGGSVSTLTIQRTQQEDSAVYLCASRETGGPGYEQYFGPGTRLTVT.

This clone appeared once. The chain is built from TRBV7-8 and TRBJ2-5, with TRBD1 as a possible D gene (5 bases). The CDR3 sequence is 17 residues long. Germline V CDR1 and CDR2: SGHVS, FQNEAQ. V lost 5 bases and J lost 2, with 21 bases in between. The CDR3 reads CASSPGQGLSSQETQYF. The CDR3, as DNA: TGTGCCAGCAGCCCCGGACAAGGGCTCTCCTCACAAGAGACCCAGTACTTC.

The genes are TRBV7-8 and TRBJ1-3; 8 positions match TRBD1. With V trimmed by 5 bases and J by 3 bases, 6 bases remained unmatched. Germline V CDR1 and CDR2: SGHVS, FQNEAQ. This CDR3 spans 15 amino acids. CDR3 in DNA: TGTGCCAGCAGCCTTCGGACAGGGCTTGGAAACACCATATATTTT. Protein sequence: CASSLRTGLGNTIYF. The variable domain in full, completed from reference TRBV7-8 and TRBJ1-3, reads GAGVSQSPRYKVAKRGQDVALRCDPISGHVSLFWYQQALGQGPEFLTYFQNEAQLDKSGLPSDRFFAERPEGSVSTLKIQRTQQEDSAVYLCASSLRTGLGNTIYFGEGSWLTVV.

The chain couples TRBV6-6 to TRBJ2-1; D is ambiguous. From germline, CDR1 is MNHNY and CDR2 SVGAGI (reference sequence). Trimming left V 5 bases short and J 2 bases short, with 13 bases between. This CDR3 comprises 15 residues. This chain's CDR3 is CASSPTMVAYNEQFF. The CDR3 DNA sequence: TGTGCCAGCAGTCCCACCATGGTAGCCTACAATGAGCAGTTCTTC.

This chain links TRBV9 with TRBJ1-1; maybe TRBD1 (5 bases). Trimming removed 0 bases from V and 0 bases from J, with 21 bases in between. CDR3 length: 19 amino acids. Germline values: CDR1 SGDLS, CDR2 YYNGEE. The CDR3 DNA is TGTGCCAGCAGCGTAGTGGGGACGTGGGGAGGAACAGTGAACACTGAAGCTTTCTTT. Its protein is CASSVVGTWGGTVNTEAFF.

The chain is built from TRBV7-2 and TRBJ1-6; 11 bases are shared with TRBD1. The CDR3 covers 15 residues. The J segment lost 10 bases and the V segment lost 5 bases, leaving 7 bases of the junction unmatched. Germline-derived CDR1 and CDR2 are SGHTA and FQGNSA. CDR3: CASSPPGTGGSPLHF. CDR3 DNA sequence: TGTGCCAGCAGCCCCCCCGGGACAGGGGGATCACCCCTCCACTTT.

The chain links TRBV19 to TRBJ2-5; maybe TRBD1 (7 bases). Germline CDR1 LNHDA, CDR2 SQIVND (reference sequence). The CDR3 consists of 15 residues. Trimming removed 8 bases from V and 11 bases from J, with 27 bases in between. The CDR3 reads CASETGGGQGGKQYF. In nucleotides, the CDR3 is TGTGCCAGTGAGACTGGAGGGGGCCAGGGAGGCAAGCAGTACTTC.

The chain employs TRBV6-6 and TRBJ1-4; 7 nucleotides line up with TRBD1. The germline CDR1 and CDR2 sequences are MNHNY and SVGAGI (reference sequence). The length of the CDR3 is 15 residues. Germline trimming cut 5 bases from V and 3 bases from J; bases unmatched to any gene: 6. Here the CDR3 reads CASSQPGTANEKLFF. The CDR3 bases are TGTGCCAGCAGTCAACCCGGGACAGCTAATGAAAAACTGTTTTTT.

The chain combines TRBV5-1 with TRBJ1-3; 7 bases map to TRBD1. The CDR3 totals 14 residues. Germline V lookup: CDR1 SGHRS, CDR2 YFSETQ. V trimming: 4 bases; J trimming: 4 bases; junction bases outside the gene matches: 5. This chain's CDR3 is CASSEGTAGNTIYF. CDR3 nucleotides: TGCGCCAGCAGCGAGGGGACAGCCGGAAACACCATATATTTT.

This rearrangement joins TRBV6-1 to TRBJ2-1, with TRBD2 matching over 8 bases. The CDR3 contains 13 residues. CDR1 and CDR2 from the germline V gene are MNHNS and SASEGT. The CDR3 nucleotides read TGTGCTGCCGGACGGGAGGGCCAGAATGAGCAGTTCTTC. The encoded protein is CAAGREGQNEQFF.

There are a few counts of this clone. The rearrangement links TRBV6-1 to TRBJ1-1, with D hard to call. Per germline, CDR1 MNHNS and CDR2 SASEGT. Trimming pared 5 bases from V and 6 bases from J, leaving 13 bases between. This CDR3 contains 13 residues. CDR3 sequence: CASSFLPGSEAFF. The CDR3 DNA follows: TGTGCCAGCAGTTTCCTGCCCGGTTCTGAAGCTTTCTTT.

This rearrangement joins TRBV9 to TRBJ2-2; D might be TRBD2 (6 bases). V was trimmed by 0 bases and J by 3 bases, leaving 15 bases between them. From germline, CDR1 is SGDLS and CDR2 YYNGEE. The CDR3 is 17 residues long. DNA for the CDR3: TGTGCCAGCAGCGTAGATAGGGGATGGGGGGACACCGGGGAGCTGTTTTTT. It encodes CASSVDRGWGDTGELFF.

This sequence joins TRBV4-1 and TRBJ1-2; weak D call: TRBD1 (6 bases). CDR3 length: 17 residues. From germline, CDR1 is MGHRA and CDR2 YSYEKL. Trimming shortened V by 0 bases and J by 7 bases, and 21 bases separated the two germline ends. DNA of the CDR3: TGCGCCAGCAGCCAAGATCCCCTACGACAGGTACTTCTTGGCTACACCTTC. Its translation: CASSQDPLRQVLLGYTF.

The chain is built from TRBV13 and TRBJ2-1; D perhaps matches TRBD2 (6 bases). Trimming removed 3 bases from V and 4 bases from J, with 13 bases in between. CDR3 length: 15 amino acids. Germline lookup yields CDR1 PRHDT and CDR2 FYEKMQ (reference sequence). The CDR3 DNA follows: TGTGCCAGCAGCTTTCTGGACGGGAGATACAATGAGCAGTTCTTC. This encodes CASSFLDGRYNEQFF.

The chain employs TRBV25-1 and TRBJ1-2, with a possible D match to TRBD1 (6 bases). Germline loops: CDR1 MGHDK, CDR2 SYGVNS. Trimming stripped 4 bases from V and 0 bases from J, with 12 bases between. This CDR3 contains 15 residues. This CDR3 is CASSGEGGPNYGYTF. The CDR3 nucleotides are TGTGCCAGCAGTGGAGAGGGGGGCCCTAACTATGGCTACACCTTC.

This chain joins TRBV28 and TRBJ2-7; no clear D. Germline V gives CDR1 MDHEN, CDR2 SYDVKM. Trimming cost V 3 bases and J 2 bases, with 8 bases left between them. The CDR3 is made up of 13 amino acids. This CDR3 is CASSFGFAYEQYF. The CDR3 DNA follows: TGTGCCAGCAGTTTTGGGTTCGCCTACGAGCAGTACTTC.

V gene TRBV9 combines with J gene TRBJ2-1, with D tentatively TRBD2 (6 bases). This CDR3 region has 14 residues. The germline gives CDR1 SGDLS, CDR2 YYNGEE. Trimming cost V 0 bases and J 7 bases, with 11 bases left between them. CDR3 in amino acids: CASSVGGARNEQFF. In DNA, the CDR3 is TGTGCCAGCAGCGTAGGCGGGGCTCGGAATGAGCAGTTCTTC.

The CDR3 reads CASSSGTAGTQYF. DNA for the CDR3: TGTGCCAGCAGCTCCGGGACCGCCGGGACCCAGTACTTC. J is TRBJ2-5 and V is TRBV7-2, with D perhaps TRBD1 or TRBD2 (5 bases each). The V end was cut by 4 bases, the J end by 7 bases, with 13 bases between. The CDR3 runs to 13 residues. Germline values: CDR1 SGHTA, CDR2 FQGNSA.

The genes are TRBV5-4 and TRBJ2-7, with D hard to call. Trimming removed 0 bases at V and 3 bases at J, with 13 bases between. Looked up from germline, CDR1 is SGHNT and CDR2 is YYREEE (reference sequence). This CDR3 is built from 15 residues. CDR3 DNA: TGTGCCAGCAGCTTGGGAACAGAGAGCTACTACGAGCAGTACTTC. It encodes CASSLGTESYYEQYF.

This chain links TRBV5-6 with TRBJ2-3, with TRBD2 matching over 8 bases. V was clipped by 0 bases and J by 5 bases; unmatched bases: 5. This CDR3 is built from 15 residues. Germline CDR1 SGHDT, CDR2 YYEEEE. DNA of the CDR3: TGTGCCAGCAGCTTGGTCGGGGGGGCGGGAGATACGCAGTATTTT. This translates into CASSLVGGAGDTQYF. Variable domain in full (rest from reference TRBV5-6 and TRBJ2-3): DAGVTQSPTHLIKTRGQQVTLRCSPKSGHDTVSWYQQALGQGPQFIFQYYEEEERQRGNFPDRFSGHQFPNYSSELNVNALLLGDSALYLCASSLVGGAGDTQYFGPGTRLTVL.

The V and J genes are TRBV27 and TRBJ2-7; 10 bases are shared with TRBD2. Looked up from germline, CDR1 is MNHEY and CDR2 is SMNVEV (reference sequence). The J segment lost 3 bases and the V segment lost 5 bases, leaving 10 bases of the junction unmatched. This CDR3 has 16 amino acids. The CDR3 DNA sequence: TGTGCCAGCAGTCCTAGCGGGGGCCAGGTGGGCTACGAGCAGTACTTC. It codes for CASSPSGGQVGYEQYF.

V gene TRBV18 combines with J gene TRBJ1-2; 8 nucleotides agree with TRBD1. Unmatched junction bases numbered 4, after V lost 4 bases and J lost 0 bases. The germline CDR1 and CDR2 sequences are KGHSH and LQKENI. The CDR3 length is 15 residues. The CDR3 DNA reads TGTGCCAGCTCACGACCGACAGGGGCTAACTATGGCTACACCTTC. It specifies CASSRPTGANYGYTF.

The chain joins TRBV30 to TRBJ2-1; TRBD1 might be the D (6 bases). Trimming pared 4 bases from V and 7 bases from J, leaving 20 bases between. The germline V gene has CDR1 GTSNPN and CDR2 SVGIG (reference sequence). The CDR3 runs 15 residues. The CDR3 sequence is CAWTVPGQSPNEQFF. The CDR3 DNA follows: TGTGCCTGGACAGTACCGGGACAAAGCCCAAATGAGCAGTTCTTC.

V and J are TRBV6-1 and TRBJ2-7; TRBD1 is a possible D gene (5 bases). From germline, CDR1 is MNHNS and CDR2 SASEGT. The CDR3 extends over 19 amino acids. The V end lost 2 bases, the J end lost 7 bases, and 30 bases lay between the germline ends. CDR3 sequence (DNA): TGTGCCAGCAGTGAATACGAACTTACTTCCGGGCCTCAACCAGGGGAGCAGTACTTC. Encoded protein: CASSEYELTSGPQPGEQYF.

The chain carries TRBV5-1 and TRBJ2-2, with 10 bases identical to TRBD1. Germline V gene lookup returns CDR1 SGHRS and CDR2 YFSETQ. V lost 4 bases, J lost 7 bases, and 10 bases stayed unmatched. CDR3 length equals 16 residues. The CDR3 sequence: CASSLEPGQGSGELFF. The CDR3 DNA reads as TGCGCCAGCAGCCTGGAACCGGGACAGGGGAGCGGGGAGCTGTTTTTT. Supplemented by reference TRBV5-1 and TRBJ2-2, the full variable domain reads KAGVTQTPRYLIKTRGQQVTLSCSPISGHRSVSWYQQTPGQGLQFLFEYFSETQRNKGNFPGRFSGRQFSNSRSEMNVSTLELGDSALYLCASSLEPGQGSGELFFGEGSRLTVL.

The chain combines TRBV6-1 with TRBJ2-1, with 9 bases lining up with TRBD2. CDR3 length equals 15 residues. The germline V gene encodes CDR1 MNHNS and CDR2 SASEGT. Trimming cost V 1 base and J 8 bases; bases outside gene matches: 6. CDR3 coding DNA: TGTGCCAGCAGTGAAGGGGCGCGGGAGGGATATGAGCAGTTCTTC. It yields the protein CASSEGAREGYEQFF.

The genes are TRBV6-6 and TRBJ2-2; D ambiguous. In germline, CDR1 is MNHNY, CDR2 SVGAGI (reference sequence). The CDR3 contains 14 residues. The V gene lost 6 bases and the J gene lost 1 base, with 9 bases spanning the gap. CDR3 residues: CASSWTENTGELFF. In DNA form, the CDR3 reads TGTGCCAGCAGCTGGACCGAGAACACCGGGGAGCTGTTTTTT.

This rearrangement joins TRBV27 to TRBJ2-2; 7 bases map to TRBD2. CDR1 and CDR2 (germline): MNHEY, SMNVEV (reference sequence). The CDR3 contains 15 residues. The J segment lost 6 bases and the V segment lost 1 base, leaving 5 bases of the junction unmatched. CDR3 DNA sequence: TGTGCCAGCAGTTTATACGCGGGGGTTTCCGGGGAGCTGTTTTTT. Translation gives CASSLYAGVSGELFF.

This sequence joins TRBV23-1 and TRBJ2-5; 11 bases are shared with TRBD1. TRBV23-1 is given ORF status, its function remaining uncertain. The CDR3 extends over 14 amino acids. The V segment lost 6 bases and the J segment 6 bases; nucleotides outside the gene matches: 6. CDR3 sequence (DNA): TGCGCCAGCAGACAGGACAGGGGGCGAAAGACCCAGTACTTC. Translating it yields CASRQDRGRKTQYF.